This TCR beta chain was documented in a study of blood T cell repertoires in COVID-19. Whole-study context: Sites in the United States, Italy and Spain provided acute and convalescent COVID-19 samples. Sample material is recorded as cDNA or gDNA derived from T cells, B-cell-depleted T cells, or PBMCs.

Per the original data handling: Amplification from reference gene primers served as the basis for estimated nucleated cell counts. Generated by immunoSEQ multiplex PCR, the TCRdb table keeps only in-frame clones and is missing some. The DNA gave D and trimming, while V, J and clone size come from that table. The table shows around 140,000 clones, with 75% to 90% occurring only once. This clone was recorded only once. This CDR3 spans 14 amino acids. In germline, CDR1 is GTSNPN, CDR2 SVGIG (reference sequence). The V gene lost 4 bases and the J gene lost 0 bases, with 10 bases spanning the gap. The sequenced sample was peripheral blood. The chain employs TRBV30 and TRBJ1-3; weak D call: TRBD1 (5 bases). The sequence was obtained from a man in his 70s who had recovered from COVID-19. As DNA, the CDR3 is TGTGCCTGGACTCCTGACAGCTCTGGAAACACCATATATTTT. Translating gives CAWTPDSSGNTIYF. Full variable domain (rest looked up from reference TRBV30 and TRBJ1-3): SQTIHQWPATLVQPVGSPLSLECTVEGTSNPNLYWYRQAAGRGLQLLFYSVGIGQISSEVPQNLSASRPQDRQFILSSKKLLLSDSGFYLCAWTPDSSGNTIYFGEGSWLTVV.